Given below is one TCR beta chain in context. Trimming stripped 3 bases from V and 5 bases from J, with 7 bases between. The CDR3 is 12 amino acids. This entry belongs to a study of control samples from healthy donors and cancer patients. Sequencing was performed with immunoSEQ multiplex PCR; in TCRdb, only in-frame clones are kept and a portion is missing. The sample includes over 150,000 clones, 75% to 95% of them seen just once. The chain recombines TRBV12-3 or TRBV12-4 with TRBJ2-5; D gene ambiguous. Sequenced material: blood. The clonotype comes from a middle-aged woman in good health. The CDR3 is CASSFLGETQYF. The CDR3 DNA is TGTGCCAGCAGTTTTTTAGGGGAGACCCAGTACTTC.